The rows below give T cell receptor beta chains drawn from one sample of a study of T cell changes during pregnancy in multiple sclerosis. TCRdb's table, derived via immunoSEQ multiplex PCR, lists solely in-frame clones and lacks some. In the table there are about 36,000 clones, roughly 92% of which are singletons. Sequences were derived from CD4+ T cells from peripheral blood mononuclear cells, sampled in the third trimester of pregnancy. These receptors all stem from a female donor in good health, enrolled as a control in a pregnancy study. The CDR3 runs from the conserved cysteine through the conserved F or W. Each record gives: V gene, J gene, D gene, clone size, CDR3 protein, CDR3 DNA. The D gene is left open where the match is weak. Not every row has a clone size; where given, it reads once, few, many or a size class.

v_gene: TRBV6-1; j_gene: TRBJ1-3; d_gene: -; abundance: -; CDR3aa: CASSEGGSGNTIYF; CDR3nt: TGTGCCAGCAGTGAAGGCGGCTCTGGAAACACCATATATTTT
v_gene: TRBV6-1; j_gene: TRBJ1-3; d_gene: -; abundance: once; CDR3aa: CASREGVDTIYF; CDR3nt: TGTGCCAGCAGAGAGGGAGTGGACACCATATATTTT
v_gene: TRBV7-3; j_gene: TRBJ1-1; d_gene: -; abundance: -; CDR3aa: CASSLNKGTEAFF; CDR3nt: TGTGCCAGCAGCTTAAATAAAGGGACAGAAGCTTTCTTT
v_gene: TRBV14; j_gene: TRBJ2-1; d_gene: -; abundance: -; CDR3aa: CASSQGSRGGLSNEQFF; CDR3nt: TGTGCCAGCAGCCAAGGGTCTAGGGGGGGCCTGAGCAATGAGCAGTTCTTC
v_gene: TRBV2; j_gene: TRBJ2-1; d_gene: TRBD2; abundance: -; CDR3aa: CASSVSGGAVNEQFF; CDR3nt: TGTGCCAGCAGTGTATCGGGGGGGGCCGTGAATGAGCAGTTCTTC
v_gene: TRBV7-2; j_gene: TRBJ2-4; d_gene: TRBD2; abundance: -; CDR3aa: CASSPGGAAKNIQYF; CDR3nt: TGTGCCAGCAGCCCCGGGGGGGCTGCCAAAAACATTCAGTACTTC
v_gene: TRBV7-3; j_gene: TRBJ2-3; d_gene: TRBD2; abundance: once; CDR3aa: CASSLTAPTSGHTQYF; CDR3nt: TGTGCCAGCAGCTTAACGGCCCCGACTAGCGGTCATACGCAGTATTTT
v_gene: TRBV7-2; j_gene: TRBJ1-3; d_gene: -; abundance: -; CDR3aa: CASSFSTAFSGNTIYF; CDR3nt: TGTGCCAGCAGCTTTAGTACCGCCTTTTCTGGAAACACCATATATTTT
v_gene: TRBV7-2; j_gene: TRBJ1-1; d_gene: -; abundance: -; CDR3aa: CASSLSLGPNTEAFF; CDR3nt: TGTGCCAGCAGCTTAAGTCTGGGCCCTAACACTGAAGCTTTCTTT
v_gene: TRBV14; j_gene: TRBJ2-7; d_gene: TRBD2; abundance: -; CDR3aa: CASSQGAWTGGSTIPYEQYF; CDR3nt: TGTGCCAGCAGCCAAGGGGCGTGGACGGGGGGATCCACCATACCCTACGAGCAGTACTTC
v_gene: TRBV2; j_gene: TRBJ1-1; d_gene: TRBD1; abundance: -; CDR3aa: CASGGDRGSTEAFF; CDR3nt: TGTGCCAGCGGGGGGGACAGGGGAAGTACTGAAGCTTTCTTT
v_gene: TRBV5-1; j_gene: TRBJ2-5; d_gene: TRBD2; abundance: -; CDR3aa: CASSFSGGPQETQYF; CDR3nt: TGCGCCAGCAGCTTTAGCGGGGGACCACAAGAGACCCAGTACTTC
v_gene: TRBV21-1; j_gene: TRBJ1-1; d_gene: -; abundance: -; CDR3aa: CASSNSYVTEAFF; CDR3nt: TGTGCCAGCAGCAATTCGTATGTCACTGAAGCTTTCTTT
v_gene: TRBV4-1; j_gene: TRBJ2-4; d_gene: TRBD2; abundance: -; CDR3aa: CASSQGGLAGRAKNIQYF; CDR3nt: TGCGCCAGCAGCCAAGGGGGACTAGCGGGGAGAGCCAAAAACATTCAGTACTTC
v_gene: TRBV2; j_gene: TRBJ2-1; d_gene: TRBD1; abundance: -; CDR3aa: CASSLIEIRDRADEQFF; CDR3nt: TGTGCCAGCAGTCTAATCGAAATCCGGGACAGGGCCGATGAGCAGTTCTTC
v_gene: TRBV28; j_gene: TRBJ2-3; d_gene: TRBD2; abundance: -; CDR3aa: CASTSGGPDTQYF; CDR3nt: TGTGCCAGCACTAGCGGGGGTCCAGATACGCAGTATTTT
v_gene: TRBV11-2; j_gene: TRBJ1-1; d_gene: -; abundance: once; CDR3aa: CASSLGGGSTEAFF; CDR3nt: TGTGCCAGCAGCTTAGGGGGGGGAAGTACTGAAGCTTTCTTT
v_gene: TRBV6-1; j_gene: TRBJ2-7; d_gene: TRBD2; abundance: -; CDR3aa: CATDGGAPYEQYF; CDR3nt: TGTGCCACAGACGGGGGGGCCCCCTACGAGCAGTACTTC
v_gene: TRBV20-1; j_gene: TRBJ2-7; d_gene: -; abundance: -; CDR3aa: CSARRGHEQYF; CDR3nt: TGCAGTGCTAGGCGGGGGCATGAGCAGTACTTC
v_gene: TRBV5-4; j_gene: TRBJ1-1; d_gene: -; abundance: -; CDR3aa: CASSLGNRETEAFF; CDR3nt: TGTGCCAGCAGCTTGGGGAACAGGGAAACTGAAGCTTTCTTT
v_gene: TRBV27; j_gene: TRBJ1-2; d_gene: -; abundance: -; CDR3aa: CASRPTGALNYGYTF; CDR3nt: TGTGCCAGCAGGCCGACAGGTGCCCTTAACTATGGCTACACCTTC
v_gene: TRBV5-6; j_gene: TRBJ2-7; d_gene: TRBD2; abundance: -; CDR3aa: CASTRGPSGGVWEQYF; CDR3nt: TGTGCCAGCACCCGGGGCCCTAGCGGGGGGGTTTGGGAGCAGTACTTC
v_gene: TRBV2; j_gene: TRBJ2-1; d_gene: TRBD2; abundance: once; CDR3aa: CASSDFLRGNNNEQFF; CDR3nt: TGTGCCAGCAGTGATTTTCTGCGGGGGAACAACAATGAGCAGTTCTTC
v_gene: TRBV14; j_gene: TRBJ2-5; d_gene: TRBD1; abundance: -; CDR3aa: CASRGQGKSKTQYF; CDR3nt: TGTGCCAGCAGGGGACAGGGGAAGTCAAAGACCCAGTACTTC
v_gene: TRBV7-2; j_gene: TRBJ2-7; d_gene: TRBD1; abundance: -; CDR3aa: CASSPNRDRPNEQYF; CDR3nt: TGTGCCAGCAGTCCTAACCGGGACAGGCCCAACGAGCAGTACTTC
v_gene: TRBV6-1; j_gene: TRBJ2-7; d_gene: -; abundance: -; CDR3aa: CASREYEQYF; CDR3nt: TGTGCCAGCAGGGAGTACGAGCAGTACTTC
v_gene: TRBV7-9; j_gene: TRBJ1-1; d_gene: -; abundance: -; CDR3aa: CASGGGASRATEAFF; CDR3nt: TGTGCCAGTGGCGGGGGCGCGTCCCGGGCCACTGAAGCTTTCTTT
v_gene: TRBV6-5; j_gene: TRBJ1-2; d_gene: -; abundance: -; CDR3aa: CASSGGQGNYGYTF; CDR3nt: TGTGCCAGCAGTGGGGGCCAGGGCAACTATGGCTACACCTTC
v_gene: TRBV5-6; j_gene: TRBJ1-4; d_gene: -; abundance: -; CDR3aa: CASSHSGYRSKLFF; CDR3nt: TGTGCCAGCAGCCACTCCGGGTACCGCTCAAAACTGTTTTTT
v_gene: TRBV28; j_gene: TRBJ1-4; d_gene: -; abundance: -; CDR3aa: CASSPQTGANEKLFF; CDR3nt: TGTGCCAGCAGTCCCCAGACAGGAGCTAATGAAAAACTGTTTTTT